This TCR beta chain was found in a study of CD8+CD57+ T cells in acquired aplastic anemia. CDR3 length equals 18 residues. Looked up from germline, CDR1 is SGHTA and CDR2 is FQGNSA. Trimming took 0 bases from V and 2 from J, leaving 14 bases between them. TCR beta VDJ and CDR3 profiles were obtained from a genomic DNA template. Using its own MiXCR run on the reads, TCRdb lists one record per CDR3 protein. Of 90,000 to 150,000 distinct CDR3 sequences in the sample, 45% to 60% were seen once. All sequencing subjects had displayed CD8+CD57+ cell expansion on flow cytometry. Sequencing input: sorted CD4+, CD8+, or CD8+CD57+ T cells (not recorded which) from PBMCs. This chain links TRBV7-2 with TRBJ2-6, with D perhaps being TRBD1 or TRBD2 (5 bases each). The clonotype originates from a human donor with aplastic anemia. The CDR3 sequence is CASSLAQRGLAGANVLTF. The DNA for the CDR3 is TGTGCCAGCAGCTTAGCCCAGAGGGGTTTGGCTGGGGCCAACGTCCTGACTTTC.